The 30 T cell receptor beta chains presented below share a single source sample, sequenced in a study of regulatory T cells in long-lasting Graves disease. Time point of the sample: persistent/refractory GD, antithyroid drugs over 5 years with positive TRAb. PBMCs were the source of the RNA used for TCR sequencing. Building the TCR beta libraries relied on iRepertoire HTBI primers, and CDR3 regions underwent Arm-PCR. TCRdb ran MiXCR on the multiplex PCR reads and lists one entry per CDR3 protein. Counted here are 600,000 to 850,000 distinct CDR3 sequences, 30% occurring once; the ten biggest clones make up around 42%. The input for sequencing was peripheral blood mononuclear cells (PBMCs), taken when the disease was refractory, from a patient treated with antithyroid drugs. The receptors were sampled from a female donor with Graves disease.

This clonotype occurred many times. The V call is TRBV12-3 or TRBV12-4, the J call TRBJ1-5, with D perhaps TRBD1 (5 bases). The germline V and J ends were trimmed by 2 bases and 2 bases, with 16 bases remaining between them. This CDR3 is built from 17 residues. Here the CDR3 DNA reads TGTGCCAGCAGTTTAAACAGGCTTACCGGGGGCAATCAGCCCCAGCATTTT. This codes for CASSLNRLTGGNQPQHF.

V and J are TRBV5-1 and TRBJ1-1, with TRBD1 matching over 9 bases. There are 15 residues in the CDR3. The junction had 5 bases not matched to a gene; V was cut back by 4 bases and J by 1 base. Germline V gene data show CDR1 as SGHRS and CDR2 as YFSETQ. In DNA form, the CDR3 reads TGCGCCAGCAGCGGATCGGGACAGGGGAACACTGAAGCTTTCTTT. As protein: CASSGSGQGNTEAFF.

The chain employs TRBV19 and TRBJ2-2, with 8 nucleotides matching TRBD2. Germline V lookup: CDR1 LNHDA, CDR2 SQIVND (reference sequence). Losses at the gene ends were 3 bases for V and 0 bases for J; bases not matched to a gene: 0. This CDR3 has 15 residues. The CDR3: CASSMGLANTGELFF. For the CDR3, the DNA is TGTGCCAGTAGTATGGGACTAGCGAACACCGGGGAGCTGTTTTTT.

The gene calls are TRBV29-1 and TRBJ1-1, with 7 bases lining up with TRBD1. V shed 6 bases and J 2 bases; nucleotides not matched to a gene: 9. The CDR3 runs to 14 residues. CDR1 is SQVTM, CDR2 ANQGSEA, per germline. The CDR3 DNA reads as TGCAGCGTGCATCCCGGGACAGCTAACACTGAAGCTTTCTTT. It encodes CSVHPGTANTEAFF.

This chain uses TRBV24-1 with TRBJ2-2; the match to TRBD1 covers 7 bases. The germline CDR1 and CDR2 sequences are KGHDR and SFDVKD. The CDR3 length is 15 residues. Unmatched junction bases numbered 5, after V lost 4 bases and J lost 4 bases. CDR3 in amino acids: CATSDPDRSTGELFF. CDR3 DNA: TGTGCCACCAGTGACCCGGACAGGAGCACCGGGGAGCTGTTTTTT.

This clonotype was observed a handful of times. The chain recombines TRBV19 with TRBJ1-1, with D possibly matching TRBD1 (5 bases). This CDR3 contains 13 residues. Germline assignment: CDR1 LNHDA and CDR2 SQIVND (reference sequence). V was pared by 10 bases and J by 0 bases, with 12 bases between. CDR3 nucleotide sequence: TGTGCCACCCGAGACAGAGTGAACACTGAAGCTTTCTTT. Translating it yields CATRDRVNTEAFF.

This clonotype showed up many times. The gene calls are TRBV2 and TRBJ1-1; D unclear. The CDR3 has 15 residues. V lost 1 base and J 5 bases, leaving 14 bases between the germline ends. The germline CDR1 and CDR2 sequences are SNHLY and FYNNEI. CDR3: CASSEEGLVGTEAFF. The CDR3 nucleotides read TGTGCCAGCAGTGAAGAGGGTCTCGTAGGGACTGAAGCTTTCTTT.

The genes are TRBV15 and TRBJ1-5, with a weak D call TRBD1 (5 bases). This CDR3 has 20 amino acids. Germline values: CDR1 LNHNV, CDR2 YYDKDF (reference sequence). V dropped 1 base and J dropped 0 bases, with 22 bases sitting between them. The CDR3 DNA is TGTGCCACCAGCAGAGTGAAGTTCGGGACCCCGATATTTAGCAATCAGCCCCAGCATTTT. The encoded protein is CATSRVKFGTPIFSNQPQHF.

The chain employs TRBV12-3 or TRBV12-4 and TRBJ1-2; D gene unclear. The CDR3 runs 14 residues. The V and J ends lost 5 bases and 3 bases respectively, with 13 bases between them. The CDR3 DNA sequence: TGTGCCAGCAGTCCGATCCGAGCTTACTATGGCTACACCTTC. This gives the protein CASSPIRAYYGYTF.

The CDR3 is CASSTGRRETQYF. The DNA of the CDR3 is TGCGCCAGCAGCACCGGGCGTAGGGAGACCCAGTACTTC. The chain joins TRBV5-1 to TRBJ2-5, with no clear D. Per germline, CDR1 SGHRS and CDR2 YFSETQ. The CDR3 length is 13 residues. V was trimmed by 4 bases and J by 5 bases, leaving 12 bases between them.

The CDR3 spells CSARVGVHYEQYF. In DNA, the CDR3 is TGCAGTGCTAGGGTTGGGGTTCACTACGAGCAGTACTTC. This chain joins TRBV20-1 and TRBJ2-7; D gene unclear. CDR1 and CDR2 from the germline V gene are DFQATT and SNEGSKA (reference sequence). The CDR3 runs to 13 residues. The V end lost 3 bases, the J end lost 3 bases, and 12 bases lay between the germline ends.

The CDR3 region has the DNA TGTGCTAGTGATGGACAGCCCCAGCATTTT. Translation gives CASDGQPQHF. The genes are TRBV12-5 and TRBJ1-5, with D unclear. The V gene's germline CDR1 is LGHNT and CDR2 FRNRAP. With 7 bases removed from V and 7 bases from J, the gap between germline ends came to 5 bases. The CDR3 consists of 10 residues.

The rearrangement links TRBV20-1 to TRBJ1-1; D remains unclear. Per the germline V gene, CDR1 is DFQATT and CDR2 is SNEGSKA (reference sequence). V was shortened by 3 bases and J by 2 bases, with 13 bases between the two germline ends. This CDR3 is 14 amino acids long. CDR3 coding DNA: TGCAGTGCTAGGCCCCAAACGGCTAACACTGAAGCTTTCTTT. Amino acid sequence: CSARPQTANTEAFF.

This clonotype showed up just a few times. A read error may be the cause here, since a much bigger clone is one base away. The rearrangement uses TRBV28 and TRBJ2-5; tentative D call: TRBD2 (5 bases). Germline V gene sequence: CDR1 MDHEN, CDR2 SYDVKM. V gave up 7 bases and J gave up 7 bases, with 16 bases separating them. This CDR3 has 13 amino acids. The CDR3 bases are TGTGCCAGCAACCTGGACTGGAGAGGGACCCAGTACTTC. Translating gives CASNLDWRGTQYF.

This clonotype was seen more than once but under ten times. V is TRBV5-6 and J is TRBJ1-1; D ambiguous. The CDR3 extends over 13 amino acids. Trimming shortened V by 5 bases and J by 0 bases, and 8 bases separated the two germline ends. Germline V gene sequence: CDR1 SGHDT, CDR2 YYEEEE. The CDR3 protein is CASRPKMNTEAFF. CDR3 sequence (DNA): TGTGCCAGCAGACCCAAGATGAACACTGAAGCTTTCTTT.

This clonotype has just a few counts. V usage is TRBV28 and J usage is TRBJ1-2; D gene unclear. V was clipped by 6 bases and J by 3 bases, with 11 bases between them. The CDR3 has 13 amino acids. The germline gives CDR1 MDHEN, CDR2 SYDVKM. DNA for the CDR3: TGTGCCAGCAGGCTGGATGAATACTATGGCTACACCTTC. Translation: CASRLDEYYGYTF.

This clonotype turned up a few times. The V gene is TRBV3-1, the J gene TRBJ2-7, with a weak D call TRBD1 (6 bases). V was shortened by 0 bases and J by 3 bases, with 12 bases between the two germline ends. CDR3 length: 15 amino acids. Germline V gives CDR1 LGHDT, CDR2 YNNKEL (reference sequence). The CDR3 sequence is CASSQEAGVRYEQYF. CDR3 DNA: TGTGCCAGCAGCCAAGAGGCAGGGGTCCGCTACGAGCAGTACTTC.

CDR3 in amino acids: CSARGRGRGRNTEAFF. The CDR3 DNA follows: TGCAGTGCTAGAGGCAGGGGCCGGGGAAGGAACACTGAAGCTTTCTTT. The chain recombines TRBV20-1 with TRBJ1-1; TRBD1 is a possible D gene (6 bases). CDR3 size: 16 residues. Germline lookup yields CDR1 DFQATT and CDR2 SNEGSKA (reference sequence). Trimming took 1 base from V and 1 from J, leaving 16 bases between them.

Only a few counts were recorded for this clonotype. V usage is TRBV10-3 and J usage is TRBJ1-2; D gene unclear. The CDR3 consists of 15 residues. Germline loops: CDR1 ENHRY, CDR2 SYGVKD. Between the trimmed V and J ends, which lost 6 bases and 6 bases, there was a span of 20 bases. The CDR3 sequence is CAIRASERVENGYTF. CDR3 in DNA: TGTGCCATCAGGGCCTCTGAGAGGGTAGAAAATGGCTACACCTTC.

The chain links TRBV6-2 or TRBV6-3 to TRBJ1-6; tentatively, D is TRBD1 (5 bases). CDR1 MNHEY and CDR2 SVGEGT come from the germline V gene. The CDR3 extends over 16 amino acids. V gave up 5 bases and J gave up 7 bases, with 18 bases separating them. The CDR3 sequence is CASSRGVESRNSPLHF. The DNA of the CDR3 is TGTGCCAGCAGTCGAGGGGTTGAGTCCCGAAATTCACCCCTCCACTTT.

This clonotype was seen a handful of times. V usage is TRBV12-3 or TRBV12-4 and J usage is TRBJ2-7; TRBD1 is a possible D gene (6 bases). V lost 2 bases, J lost 7 bases, and 9 bases lay in between. The CDR3 has 12 amino acids. The DNA of the CDR3 is TGTGCCAGCAGTTTAAGGGGGTGGGAGCAGTACTTC. Protein sequence: CASSLRGWEQYF.

The table lists this clonotype with a few counts. Compared with germline, one end of the junction differs, possibly owing to a read error. The chain links TRBV28 to TRBJ1-1; 7 positions agree with TRBD1. The CDR3 length is 15 residues. CDR1 and CDR2 from the germline V gene are MDHEN and SYDVKM. The CDR3 nucleotides read TGCGCCAGCAGCCAAGGAGACAGGGTAAGGACTGAAGCTTTCTTT. This translates into CASSQGDRVRTEAFF. The whole variable domain, remainder taken from reference TRBV28 and TRBJ1-1, is DVKVTQSSRYLVKRTGEKVFLECVQDMDHENMFWYRQDPGLGLRLIYFSYDVKMKEKGDIPEGYSVSREKKERFSLILESASTNQTSMYLCASSQGDRVRTEAFFGQGTRLTVV.

In its sample, this clonotype was seen a few times. The V gene is TRBV18, the J gene TRBJ2-5, with 11 positions matching TRBD2. CDR1 is KGHSH and CDR2 is LQKENI in the germline V gene. V lost 3 bases and J lost 2; bases outside the gene matches: 5. The CDR3 covers 16 residues. The CDR3: CASSPLAGGPQETQYF. The CDR3 DNA follows: TGTGCCAGCTCACCGTTAGCGGGAGGGCCTCAAGAGACCCAGTACTTC. The full variable domain, rest sourced from reference TRBV18 and TRBJ2-5, is NAGVMQNPRHLVRRRGQEARLRCSPMKGHSHVYWYRQLPEEGLKFMVYLQKENIIDESGMPKERFSAEFPKEGPSILRIQQVVRGDSAAYFCASSPLAGGPQETQYFGPGTRLLVL.

This clonotype has a count of ten or more. The chain employs TRBV28 and TRBJ1-1, with D tentatively TRBD1 (5 bases). The V end was cut by 10 bases, the J end by 11 bases, with 14 bases between. Per the germline V gene, CDR1 is MDHEN and CDR2 is SYDVKM. CDR3 size: 10 residues. The chain's CDR3 is CATRRGTAFF. CDR3 coding DNA: TGTGCCACAAGGAGGGGTACGGCTTTCTTT. Full variable domain (missing parts from reference TRBV28 and TRBJ1-1): DVKVTQSSRYLVKRTGEKVFLECVQDMDHENMFWYRQDPGLGLRLIYFSYDVKMKEKGDIPEGYSVSREKKERFSLILESASTNQTSMYLCATRRGTAFFGQGTRLTVV.

The V and J genes are TRBV9 and TRBJ1-6; 9 nucleotides agree with TRBD1. V trimming: 2 bases; J trimming: 14 bases; junction bases outside the gene matches: 11. Germline V lookup: CDR1 SGDLS, CDR2 YYNGEE. There are 15 residues in the CDR3. CDR3 in DNA: TGTGCCAGCAGCGTCGGGACAGGGAAGGAAGGGGCCCTCCACTTT. This codes for CASSVGTGKEGALHF.

The gene calls are TRBV20-1 and TRBJ2-7; maybe TRBD1 (6 bases). Trimming cost V 6 bases and J 4 bases, with 13 bases left between them. This CDR3 contains 12 residues. CDR1 and CDR2 from the germline V gene are DFQATT and SNEGSKA (reference sequence). This CDR3 reads CSAGTLGYEQYF. CDR3 nucleotide sequence: TGCAGTGCCGGGACACTTGGATACGAGCAGTACTTC.

This chain links TRBV10-2 with TRBJ2-7; possibly TRBD1 for D (5 bases). Germline CDR1 is WSHSY and CDR2 is SAAADI. V was clipped by 7 bases and J by 7 bases, with 14 bases between them. There are 12 residues in the CDR3. CDR3 region: CASKGPVGEQYF. The CDR3 DNA reads as TGCGCCAGCAAGGGGCCGGTGGGGGAGCAGTACTTC.

The genes are TRBV7-9 and TRBJ1-2; D is uncertain. The germline CDR1 and CDR2 sequences are SEHNR and FQNEAQ (reference sequence). V gave up 6 bases and J gave up 8 bases, with 13 bases separating them. The CDR3 sequence is 12 residues long. CDR3 region: CASSFSGQGYTF. In DNA, the CDR3 is TGTGCCAGCAGTTTCTCCGGTCAGGGCTACACCTTC.

CDR3 bases: TGTGCCAGCAAAGAGGCGGCGACGACTGAAGCTTTCTTT. The encoded protein is CASKEAATTEAFF. The chain links TRBV2 to TRBJ1-1; D is uncertain. Trimming stripped 7 bases from V and 5 bases from J, with 14 bases between. The length of the CDR3 is 13 residues. Per the germline V gene, CDR1 is SNHLY and CDR2 is FYNNEI.

This clonotype has just a few counts. The J gene is TRBJ1-5, the V gene TRBV12-3 or TRBV12-4; D not resolved. V shed 6 bases and J shed 4 bases, with 19 bases lying between them. The CDR3 spans 16 residues. The CDR3 nucleotides are TGTGCCAGCAGGCAATCCCTCGGACGGGGAAATCAGCCCCAGCATTTT. This gives the protein CASRQSLGRGNQPQHF.